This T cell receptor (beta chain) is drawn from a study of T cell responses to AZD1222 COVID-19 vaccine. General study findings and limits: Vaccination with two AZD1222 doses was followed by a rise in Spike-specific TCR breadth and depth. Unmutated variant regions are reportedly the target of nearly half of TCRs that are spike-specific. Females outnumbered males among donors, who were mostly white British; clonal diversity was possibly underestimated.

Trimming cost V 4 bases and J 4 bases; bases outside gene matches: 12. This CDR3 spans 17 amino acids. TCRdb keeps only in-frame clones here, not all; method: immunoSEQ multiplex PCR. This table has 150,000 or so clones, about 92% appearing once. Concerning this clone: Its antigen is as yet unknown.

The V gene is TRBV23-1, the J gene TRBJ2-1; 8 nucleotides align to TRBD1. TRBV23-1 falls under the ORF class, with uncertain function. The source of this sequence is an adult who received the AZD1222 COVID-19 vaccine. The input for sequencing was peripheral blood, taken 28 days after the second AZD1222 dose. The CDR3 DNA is TGCGCCAGCAGTCTTGACAGGGGTGCACTTCCATACAATGAGCAGTTCTTC. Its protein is CASSLDRGALPYNEQFF.